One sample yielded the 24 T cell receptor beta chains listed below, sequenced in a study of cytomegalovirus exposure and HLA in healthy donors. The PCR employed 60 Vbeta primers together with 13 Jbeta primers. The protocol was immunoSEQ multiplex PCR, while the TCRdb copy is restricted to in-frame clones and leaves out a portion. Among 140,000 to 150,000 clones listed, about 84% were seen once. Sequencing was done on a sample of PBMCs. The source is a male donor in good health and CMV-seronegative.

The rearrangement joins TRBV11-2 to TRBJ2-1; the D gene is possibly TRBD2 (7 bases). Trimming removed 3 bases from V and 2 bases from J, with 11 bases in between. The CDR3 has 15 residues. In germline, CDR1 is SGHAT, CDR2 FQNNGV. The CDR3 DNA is TGTGCCAGCAGCTTTAGGGGGAGGGCCTACAATGAGCAGTTCTTC. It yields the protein CASSFRGRAYNEQFF.

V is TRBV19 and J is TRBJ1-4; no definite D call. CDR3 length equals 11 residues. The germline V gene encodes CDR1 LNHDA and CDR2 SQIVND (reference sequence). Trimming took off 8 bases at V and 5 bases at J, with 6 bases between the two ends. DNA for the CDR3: TGTGCCAGTGCCGGGAATGAAAAACTGTTTTTT. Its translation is CASAGNEKLFF.

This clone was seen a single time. CDR3 protein: CASSLARQGNMNTEAFF. In DNA form, the CDR3 reads TGCGCCAGCAGCTTGGCCAGACAGGGAAACATGAACACTGAAGCTTTCTTT. The chain employs TRBV5-1 and TRBJ1-1; TRBD1 matches 7 bases. The CDR3 contains 17 residues. From germline, CDR1 is SGHRS and CDR2 YFSETQ. After removal of 0 bases from V and 0 bases from J, the junction contained 8 bases not matched to a gene.

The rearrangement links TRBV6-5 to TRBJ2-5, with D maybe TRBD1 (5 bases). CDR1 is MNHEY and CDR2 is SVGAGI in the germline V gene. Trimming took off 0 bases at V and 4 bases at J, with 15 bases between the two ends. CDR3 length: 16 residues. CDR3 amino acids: CASSYSSARAGETQYF. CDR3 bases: TGTGCCAGCAGTTACTCGAGTGCCAGGGCAGGAGAGACCCAGTACTTC.

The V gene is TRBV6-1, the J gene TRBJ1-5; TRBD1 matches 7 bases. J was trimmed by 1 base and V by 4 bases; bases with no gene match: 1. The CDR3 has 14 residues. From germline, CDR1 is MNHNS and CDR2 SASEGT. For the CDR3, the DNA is TGTGCCAGCAGTGTCAGGGGGAGCAATCAGCCCCAGCATTTT. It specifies CASSVRGSNQPQHF.

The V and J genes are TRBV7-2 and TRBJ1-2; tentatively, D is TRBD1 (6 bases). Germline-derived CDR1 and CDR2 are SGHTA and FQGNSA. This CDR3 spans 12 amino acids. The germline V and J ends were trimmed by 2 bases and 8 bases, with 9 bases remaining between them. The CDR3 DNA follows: TGTGCCAGCAGCTTAACAGGGCTGGGCTACACCTTC. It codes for CASSLTGLGYTF.

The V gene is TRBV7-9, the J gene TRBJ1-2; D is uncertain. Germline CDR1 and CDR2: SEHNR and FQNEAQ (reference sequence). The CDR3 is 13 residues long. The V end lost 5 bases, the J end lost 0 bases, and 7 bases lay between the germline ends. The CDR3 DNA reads TGTGCCAGCAGCGTTCAGACTAACTATGGCTACACCTTC. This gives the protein CASSVQTNYGYTF.

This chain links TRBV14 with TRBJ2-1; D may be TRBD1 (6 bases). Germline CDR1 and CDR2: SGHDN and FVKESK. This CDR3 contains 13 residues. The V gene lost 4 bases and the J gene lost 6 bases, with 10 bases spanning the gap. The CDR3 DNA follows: TGTGCCAGCAGCCTACTGGGGGCCAATGAGCAGTTCTTC. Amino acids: CASSLLGANEQFF. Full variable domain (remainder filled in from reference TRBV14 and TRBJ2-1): EAGVTQFPSHSVIEKGQTVTLRCDPISGHDNLYWYRRVMGKEIKFLLHFVKESKQDESGMPNNRFLAERTGGTYSTLKVQPAELEDSGVYFCASSLLGANEQFFGPGTRLTVL.

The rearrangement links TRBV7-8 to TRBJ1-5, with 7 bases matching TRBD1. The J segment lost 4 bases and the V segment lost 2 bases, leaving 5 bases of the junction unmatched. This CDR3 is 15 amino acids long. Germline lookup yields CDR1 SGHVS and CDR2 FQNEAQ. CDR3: CASSLSTGVNQPQHF. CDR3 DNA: TGTGCCAGCAGCTTATCAACAGGGGTTAATCAGCCCCAGCATTTT.

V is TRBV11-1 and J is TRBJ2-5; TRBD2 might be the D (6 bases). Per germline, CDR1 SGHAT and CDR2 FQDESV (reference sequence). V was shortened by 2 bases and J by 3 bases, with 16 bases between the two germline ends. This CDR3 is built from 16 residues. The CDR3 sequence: CASSLLGGVREETQYF. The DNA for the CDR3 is TGTGCCAGCAGCTTATTGGGGGGTGTCAGGGAAGAGACCCAGTACTTC.

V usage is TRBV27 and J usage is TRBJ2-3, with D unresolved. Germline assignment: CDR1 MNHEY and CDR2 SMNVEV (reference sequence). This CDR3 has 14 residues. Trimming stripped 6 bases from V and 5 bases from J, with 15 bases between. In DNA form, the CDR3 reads TGTGCCAGCAGAAAACTAAGAACCGGAGATACGCAGTATTTT. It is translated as CASRKLRTGDTQYF.

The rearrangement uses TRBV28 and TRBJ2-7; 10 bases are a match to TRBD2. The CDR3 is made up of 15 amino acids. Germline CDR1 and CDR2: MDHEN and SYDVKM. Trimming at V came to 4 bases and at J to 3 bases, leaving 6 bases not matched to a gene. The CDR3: CASSSGLAVVYEQYF. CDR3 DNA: TGTGCCAGCAGTTCCGGACTAGCGGTCGTCTACGAGCAGTACTTC.

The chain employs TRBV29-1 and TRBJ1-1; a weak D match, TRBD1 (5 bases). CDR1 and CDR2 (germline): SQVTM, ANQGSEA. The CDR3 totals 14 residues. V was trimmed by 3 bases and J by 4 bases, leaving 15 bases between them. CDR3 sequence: CSVEGGILSTEAFF. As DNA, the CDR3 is TGCAGCGTTGAGGGGGGGATACTGTCCACTGAAGCTTTCTTT.

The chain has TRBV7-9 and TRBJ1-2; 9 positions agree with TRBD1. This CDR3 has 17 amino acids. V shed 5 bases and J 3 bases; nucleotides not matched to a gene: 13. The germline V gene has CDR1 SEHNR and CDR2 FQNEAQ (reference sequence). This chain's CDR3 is CASSDAIWGQGDYGYTF. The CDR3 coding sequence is TGTGCCAGCAGCGATGCGATATGGGGACAGGGTGACTATGGCTACACCTTC.

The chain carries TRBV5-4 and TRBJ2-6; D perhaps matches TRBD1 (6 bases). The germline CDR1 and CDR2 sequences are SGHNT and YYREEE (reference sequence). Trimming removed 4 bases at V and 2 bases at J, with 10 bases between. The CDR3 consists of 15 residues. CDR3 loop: CASSPQGTGANVLTF. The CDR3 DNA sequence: TGTGCCAGCAGCCCACAGGGTACTGGGGCCAACGTCCTGACTTTC.

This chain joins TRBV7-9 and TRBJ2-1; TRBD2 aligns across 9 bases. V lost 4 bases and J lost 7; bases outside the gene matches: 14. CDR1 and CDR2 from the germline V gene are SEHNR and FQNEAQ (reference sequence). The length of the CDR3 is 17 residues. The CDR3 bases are TGTGCCAGCAGCTCCTCGGCGGGGCGGGAGGGTCATAATGAGCAGTTCTTC. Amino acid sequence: CASSSSAGREGHNEQFF. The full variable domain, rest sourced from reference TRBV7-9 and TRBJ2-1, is DTGVSQNPRHKITKRGQNVTFRCDPISEHNRLYWYRQTLGQGPEFLTYFQNEAQLEKSRLLSDRFSAERPKGSFSTLEIQRTEQGDSAMYLCASSSSAGREGHNEQFFGPGTRLTVL.

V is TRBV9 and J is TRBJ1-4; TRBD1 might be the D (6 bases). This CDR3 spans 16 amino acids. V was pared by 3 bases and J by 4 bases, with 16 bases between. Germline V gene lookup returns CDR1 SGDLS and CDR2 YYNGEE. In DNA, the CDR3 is TGTGCCAGCAGCGAACGAGGACAGCCGGGTAATGAAAAACTGTTTTTT. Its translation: CASSERGQPGNEKLFF.

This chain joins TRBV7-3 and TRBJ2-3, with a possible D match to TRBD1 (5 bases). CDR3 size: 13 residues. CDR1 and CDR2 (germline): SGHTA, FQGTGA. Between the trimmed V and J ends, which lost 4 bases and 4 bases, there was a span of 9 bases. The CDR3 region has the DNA TGTGCCAGCAGCTCCGACAGCGCAGATACGCAGTATTTT. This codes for CASSSDSADTQYF.

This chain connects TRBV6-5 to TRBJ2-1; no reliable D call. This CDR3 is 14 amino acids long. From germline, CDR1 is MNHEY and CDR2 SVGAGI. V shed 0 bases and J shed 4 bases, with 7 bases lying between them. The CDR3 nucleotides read TGTGCCAGCAGTTACTCGTCCTCTTACAATGAGCAGTTCTTC. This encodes CASSYSSSYNEQFF.

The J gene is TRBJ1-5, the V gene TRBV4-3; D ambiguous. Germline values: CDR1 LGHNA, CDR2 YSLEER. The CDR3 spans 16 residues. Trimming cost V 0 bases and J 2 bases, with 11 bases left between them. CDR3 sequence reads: CASSQERVLGNQPQHF. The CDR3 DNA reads TGCGCCAGCAGCCAAGAGAGGGTATTGGGCAATCAGCCCCAGCATTTT.

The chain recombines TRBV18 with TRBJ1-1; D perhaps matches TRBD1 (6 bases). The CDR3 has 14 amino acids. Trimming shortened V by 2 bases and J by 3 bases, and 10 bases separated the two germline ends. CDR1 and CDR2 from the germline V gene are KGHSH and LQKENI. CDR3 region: CASSPTPGDTEAFF. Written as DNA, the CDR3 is TGTGCCAGCTCACCAACCCCAGGGGACACTGAAGCTTTCTTT.

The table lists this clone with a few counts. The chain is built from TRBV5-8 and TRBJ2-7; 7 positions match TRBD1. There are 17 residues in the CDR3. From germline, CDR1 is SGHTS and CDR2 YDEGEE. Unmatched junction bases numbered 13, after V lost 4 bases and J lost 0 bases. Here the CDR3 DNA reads TGTGCCAGCAGCACACGGACAGGTTTTACCCTCTCCTACGAGCAGTACTTC. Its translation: CASSTRTGFTLSYEQYF. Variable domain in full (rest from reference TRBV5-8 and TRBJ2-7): EAGVTQSPTHLIKTRGQQATLRCSPISGHTSVYWYQQALGLGLQFLLWYDEGEERNRGNFPPRFSGRQFPNYSSELNVNALELEDSALYLCASSTRTGFTLSYEQYFGPGTRLTVT.

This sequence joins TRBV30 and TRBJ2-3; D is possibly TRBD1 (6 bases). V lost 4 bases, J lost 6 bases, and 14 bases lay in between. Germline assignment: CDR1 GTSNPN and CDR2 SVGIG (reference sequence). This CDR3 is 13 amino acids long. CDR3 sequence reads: CAWNREYLDTQYF. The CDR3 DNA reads TGTGCCTGGAACAGGGAGTATCTCGATACGCAGTATTTT.

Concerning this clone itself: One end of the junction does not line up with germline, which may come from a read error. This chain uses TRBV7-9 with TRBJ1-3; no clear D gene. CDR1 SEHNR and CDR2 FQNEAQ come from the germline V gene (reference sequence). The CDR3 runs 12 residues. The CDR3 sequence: CSSSLAEAPIYF. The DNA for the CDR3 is TGTTCCAGCAGCTTAGCGGAGGCCCCAATATATTTT.